This T cell receptor beta chain came from a study of beta chain features in type 1 diabetes. Germline CDR1 reads SGHRS; CDR2 reads YFSETQ. CDR3 size: 15 residues. V lost 4 bases and J lost 4, with 15 bases in between. All of the isolated RNA was reverse transcribed, so expressed TCRB transcripts were sequenced. The average output of naive, central memory and regulatory T cell samples was several million reads. Assay used: immunoSEQ multiplex PCR; TCRdb lists only in-frame clones, some missing. The repertoire holds 390,000 or so clones, with roughly 14% as singletons. Markers CD45RO/CCR7/CD25/CD127/CD95/CD27 served to sort CD4+ naive, central memory, regulatory and stem cell-like memory cells.

This chain links TRBV5-1 with TRBJ2-1, with D tentatively TRBD2 (6 bases). The TCR originated in a man aged 25-45 years in good health. The sequenced sample was naive CD4+ T cells from blood. In DNA, the CDR3 is TGCGCCAGCAGCCAGGAGGGGAGTGGGTACAATGAGCAGTTCTTC. Its translation is CASSQEGSGYNEQFF. Complete variable domain (other parts from reference TRBV5-1 and TRBJ2-1): KAGVTQTPRYLIKTRGQQVTLSCSPISGHRSVSWYQQTPGQGLQFLFEYFSETQRNKGNFPGRFSGRQFSNSRSEMNVSTLELGDSALYLCASSQEGSGYNEQFFGPGTRLTVL.